The table lists the clone carrying this T cell receptor (beta chain) with many counts. Its antigen remains unknown. The CDR3 has 15 amino acids. Per germline, CDR1 SGHRS and CDR2 YFSETQ. Trimming removed 0 bases from V and 0 bases from J, with 10 bases in between. These data come from a study of T-cell reconstitution after alpha-beta-depleted transplantation in children. Findings and limits, study-wide: Most T-cell counts and diversity one year after the transplant came from T cells that were newly produced.

Using unique molecular identifiers, the investigators prepared the TCRbeta library. MiXCR was run by TCRdb on the PCR reads, yielding one entry per CDR3 protein. The sample holds some 830,000 distinct CDR3 sequences, about 15% seen once. The sample was PBMCs, mostly from graft donor cells, taken 360 days after TCRalphabeta/CD19-depleted stem cell transplant. The TCR was taken from a male patient younger than 18 who had a stem cell transplant for acute lymphoblastic leukemia, so the T cells may come from the graft donor. The rearrangement uses TRBV5-1 and TRBJ2-7; no firm D call. The CDR3, as DNA: TGCGCCAGCAGCTTGGAAGCCCTGAGCTCCTACGAGCAGTACTTC. Translated: CASSLEALSSYEQYF.